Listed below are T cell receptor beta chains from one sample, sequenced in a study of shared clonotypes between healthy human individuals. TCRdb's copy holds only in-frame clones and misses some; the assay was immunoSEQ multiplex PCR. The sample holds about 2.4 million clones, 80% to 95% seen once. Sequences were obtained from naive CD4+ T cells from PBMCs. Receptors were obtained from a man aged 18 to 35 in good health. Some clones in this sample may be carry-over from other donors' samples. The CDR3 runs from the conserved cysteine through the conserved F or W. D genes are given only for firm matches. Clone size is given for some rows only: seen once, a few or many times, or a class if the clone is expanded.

CDR3 DNA: TGCGCCAGCAGCGTACAGGGTAGGAACACTGAAGCTTTCTTT
CDR3 protein: CASSVQGRNTEAFF
clone size: .
J gene: TRBJ1-1
V gene: TRBV5-1
D gene: .

CDR3 DNA: TGTGCCAGCAGTCCTGGGTCAACGGCTTCTGGAAACACCATATATTTT
CDR3 protein: CASSPGSTASGNTIYF
clone size: .
J gene: TRBJ1-3
V gene: TRBV28
D gene: .

CDR3 DNA: TGTGCCAGCTCTCCTACGGGACAGAACTATGGCTACACCTTC
CDR3 protein: CASSPTGQNYGYTF
clone size: .
J gene: TRBJ1-2
V gene: TRBV18
D gene: TRBD1

CDR3 DNA: TGTGCCAGCTCGCCACAGGGGGTGTTGAATCAGCCCCAGCATTTT
CDR3 protein: CASSPQGVLNQPQHF
clone size: .
J gene: TRBJ1-5
V gene: TRBV18
D gene: TRBD1

CDR3 DNA: TGCAGCGTTCTATCAGGGGAAGAGACCCAGTACTTC
CDR3 protein: CSVLSGEETQYF
clone size: .
J gene: TRBJ2-5
V gene: TRBV29-1
D gene: .

CDR3 DNA: TGTGCCATCAGTGAAACAAGGGTGCCAGGGGGTAACTATGGCTACACCTTC
CDR3 protein: CAISETRVPGGNYGYTF
clone size: .
J gene: TRBJ1-2
V gene: TRBV10-3
D gene: TRBD1

CDR3 DNA: TGTGCCAGCAGTTTAACCCAGGTGGGTGAGCAGTTCTTC
CDR3 protein: CASSLTQVGEQFF
clone size: .
J gene: TRBJ2-1
V gene: TRBV28
D gene: .

CDR3 DNA: TGTGCCAGCAACTCGGACAGGGCGAAAGATACGCAGTATTTT
CDR3 protein: CASNSDRAKDTQYF
clone size: once
J gene: TRBJ2-3
V gene: TRBV5-5
D gene: TRBD1

CDR3 DNA: TGCAGCGCCAGCGGGAGTCCAGCAACTAATGAAAAACTGTTTTTT
CDR3 protein: CSASGSPATNEKLFF
clone size: .
J gene: TRBJ1-4
V gene: TRBV29-1
D gene: .

CDR3 DNA: TGTGCCAGCAGCTTAGGGTGGGGCTCCTACGAGCAGTACTTC
CDR3 protein: CASSLGWGSYEQYF
clone size: .
J gene: TRBJ2-7
V gene: TRBV7-2
D gene: .

CDR3 DNA: TGTGCCAGCAGTTCCTTAGACAGGGATCAGCCCCAGCATTTT
CDR3 protein: CASSSLDRDQPQHF
clone size: few
J gene: TRBJ1-5
V gene: TRBV2
D gene: TRBD1

CDR3 DNA: TGCGCCAGCAGCCAAGATACGAACAATCAGCCCCAGCATTTT
CDR3 protein: CASSQDTNNQPQHF
clone size: .
J gene: TRBJ1-5
V gene: TRBV4-1
D gene: .

CDR3 DNA: TGTGCCAGCAGCGTTAGTAGCGTCTCCTACGAGCAGTACTTC
CDR3 protein: CASSVSSVSYEQYF
clone size: once
J gene: TRBJ2-7
V gene: TRBV5-5
D gene: .

CDR3 DNA: TGTGCCAGCAGCTTAGGGGTCGGGGGGCTGGGCTACGAGCAGTACTTC
CDR3 protein: CASSLGVGGLGYEQYF
clone size: .
J gene: TRBJ2-7
V gene: TRBV7-8
D gene: .

CDR3 DNA: TGTGCCAGCAGTTTACAGGGGGCAACCTACGAGCAGTACTTC
CDR3 protein: CASSLQGATYEQYF
clone size: .
J gene: TRBJ2-7
V gene: TRBV25-1
D gene: TRBD1

CDR3 DNA: TGTGCCAGCAGCCAAGCCCAGACAGGGGTGGGCGGGGAGCTGTTTTTT
CDR3 protein: CASSQAQTGVGGELFF
clone size: .
J gene: TRBJ2-2
V gene: TRBV4-2
D gene: TRBD1

CDR3 DNA: TGTGCCAGCAGCCCCGGGACTAGCGGAATTAAGCCGGGATACAATGAGCAGTTCTTC
CDR3 protein: CASSPGTSGIKPGYNEQFF
clone size: .
J gene: TRBJ2-1
V gene: TRBV14
D gene: TRBD2

CDR3 DNA: TGTGCCAGCAGCTTGTCACTAGCGGCCTACAATGAGCAGTTCTTC
CDR3 protein: CASSLSLAAYNEQFF
clone size: .
J gene: TRBJ2-1
V gene: TRBV5-4
D gene: TRBD2

CDR3 DNA: TGTGCCAGCACCCTTCTGGGGGGCAATCAGCCCCAGCATTTT
CDR3 protein: CASTLLGGNQPQHF
clone size: .
J gene: TRBJ1-5
V gene: TRBV2
D gene: .

CDR3 DNA: TGTGCCAGCCTTCAATCCGGGACAGAAGGAGGCTACACCTTC
CDR3 protein: CASLQSGTEGGYTF
clone size: .
J gene: TRBJ1-2
V gene: TRBV28
D gene: TRBD1

CDR3 DNA: TGTGCCAGTACCAAAAACCATGAGCAGTTCTTC
CDR3 protein: CASTKNHEQFF
clone size: once
J gene: TRBJ2-1
V gene: TRBV19
D gene: .

CDR3 DNA: TGTGCCAGCAGCCCTCTCCCGAAGGACAGGGAGTGGGATGAGCAGTTCTTC
CDR3 protein: CASSPLPKDREWDEQFF
clone size: .
J gene: TRBJ2-1
V gene: TRBV27
D gene: TRBD1

CDR3 DNA: TGTGCCAGCAGTTCGTGGGGTGCGACGGTGAAAGCTTTCTTT
CDR3 protein: CASSSWGATVKAFF
clone size: .
J gene: TRBJ1-1
V gene: TRBV27
D gene: .

CDR3 DNA: TGTGCCAGCAGATTCGTACCTCAGGTGGAAGCTTTCTTT
CDR3 protein: CASRFVPQVEAFF
clone size: .
J gene: TRBJ1-1
V gene: TRBV6-1
D gene: .

CDR3 DNA: TGTGCCAGCAGCGGACAACAGGGGGCCGAGCAGTACTTC
CDR3 protein: CASSGQQGAEQYF
clone size: .
J gene: TRBJ2-7
V gene: TRBV7-8
D gene: TRBD1

CDR3 DNA: TGTGCCAGCAGGCCAGACGAAATAGTTAACTATGGCTACACCTTC
CDR3 protein: CASRPDEIVNYGYTF
clone size: .
J gene: TRBJ1-2
V gene: TRBV7-2
D gene: .

CDR3 DNA: TGTGCCAGCAGTCCCTCTCTAGTGGCAGGCCACGAGCAGTACTTC
CDR3 protein: CASSPSLVAGHEQYF
clone size: once
J gene: TRBJ2-7
V gene: TRBV6-1
D gene: .

CDR3 DNA: TGTGCCAGCAGTCCCCCGACGGACTACTCTGGAAACACCATATATTTT
CDR3 protein: CASSPPTDYSGNTIYF
clone size: .
J gene: TRBJ1-3
V gene: TRBV2
D gene: .